This T cell receptor (beta chain) was captured in a study of T cell responses to AZD1222 COVID-19 vaccine. Points from the study as a whole: Donors in the cohort were predominantly white British and more often female, and clonal diversity was possibly underestimated. Nearly half of unique spike-specific TCRs reportedly avoided B.1.351 and B.1.1.7 mutated regions.

Points on this clone: As yet, its antigen is unknown.

The data were produced by immunoSEQ multiplex PCR, yet TCRdb's version contains in-frame clones alone and is incomplete. The sample consists of 75,000 to 80,000 clones, about 74% of them appearing once. The CDR3 extends over 11 amino acids. Trimming took off 3 bases at V and 4 bases at J, with 3 bases between the two ends. Germline loops: CDR1 MDHEN, CDR2 SYDVKM. Here the sequenced sample was peripheral blood, taken 28 days after the second dose of the MenACWY control vaccine. The V call is TRBV28, the J call TRBJ2-5; no clear D gene. The sequence was collected from an adult who received the MenACWY meningococcal vaccine as a control. Here the CDR3 reads CASSFRETQYF. CDR3 nucleotides: TGTGCCAGCAGTTTCCGAGAGACCCAGTACTTC.